Each of the 15 T cell receptor beta chains below was sequenced from the same sample in a study of early T cells in non-severe SARS-CoV-2 infection. TCRdb re-called the 5' RACE reads with MiXCR, one entry per CDR3 protein. Counted here are roughly 25,000 distinct CDR3 sequences, 4.3% occurring once; the ten biggest clones make up 15% to 18%. Sequencing input: whole blood. The receptors originated from an adult who was a healthcare worker with PCR-confirmed SARS-CoV-2 infection or an uninfected control (not recorded which).

This clonotype was detected ten times or more. V and J are TRBV20-1 and TRBJ2-1; the D is unclear. Trimming pared 3 bases from V and 4 bases from J, leaving 13 bases between. Germline assignment: CDR1 DFQATT and CDR2 SNEGSKA (reference sequence). The CDR3 length is 14 residues. The CDR3 nucleotides are TGCAGTGCTAGGAGCCTAACAGTATACAATGAGCAGTTCTTC. Amino acids: CSARSLTVYNEQFF.

This clonotype was counted between two and nine times. The CDR3 reads CSGSEFQETQYF. The DNA for the CDR3 is TGCAGCGGGAGCGAGTTCCAAGAGACCCAGTACTTC. The V gene is TRBV29-1, the J gene TRBJ2-5; unclear D gene. In germline, CDR1 is SQVTM, CDR2 ANQGSEA. The CDR3 length is 12 residues. Between the trimmed V and J ends, which lost 7 bases and 1 base, there was a span of 10 bases.

This clonotype was observed at least ten times. The chain couples TRBV6-2 or TRBV6-3 to TRBJ1-1; D call uncertain. CDR1 is MNHEY, CDR2 SVGEGT, per germline. This CDR3 has 14 residues. Trimming stripped 4 bases from V and 1 base from J, with 10 bases between. Here the CDR3 DNA reads TGTGCCAGCAGTTTCTACGACGAGAACACTGAAGCTTTCTTT. This sequence encodes CASSFYDENTEAFF.

There are many counts of this clonotype. The CDR3: CASSPDPQETQYF. The CDR3 bases are TGTGCCAGCAGCCCGGACCCACAAGAGACCCAGTACTTC. The V call is TRBV7-2, the J call TRBJ2-5; D gene uncertain. Germline assignment: CDR1 SGHTA and CDR2 FQGNSA. The ends were cut back, 5 bases at V and 2 bases at J, with 9 bases in the middle. CDR3 length: 13 residues.

The sample holds many counts of this clonotype. The chain carries TRBV9 and TRBJ2-1; the D call may be TRBD1 or TRBD2 (5 bases each). Trimming removed 6 bases at V and 4 bases at J, with 14 bases between. The CDR3 has 14 residues. Germline loops: CDR1 SGDLS, CDR2 YYNGEE. In nucleotides, the CDR3 is TGTGCCAGCACCCGGGCAGGGAGATACAATGAGCAGTTCTTC. The encoded protein is CASTRAGRYNEQFF.

Remarks on this clonotype: One end of the junction does not line up with germline, which may come from a read error. This sequence joins TRBV5-1 and TRBJ2-7, with TRBD1 identical over 7 bases. Germline CDR1 reads SGHRS; CDR2 reads YFSETQ. CDR3 length: 13 amino acids. The CDR3 loop is CASSLAQGGEEYF. CDR3 bases: TGCGCCAGCAGCTTGGCCCAAGGGGGCGAGGAGTACTTC.

This clonotype was detected ten times or more. J is TRBJ2-5 and V is TRBV6-5, with 7 bases lining up with TRBD1. With 3 bases clipped from V and 1 base from J, the junction kept 8 bases outside the gene matches. Germline CDR1 reads MNHEY; CDR2 reads SVGAGI. The CDR3 consists of 16 residues. The chain's CDR3 is CASSYSTGAIQETQYF. In nucleotides, the CDR3 is TGTGCCAGCAGTTATAGTACAGGGGCAATCCAAGAGACCCAGTACTTC.

This clonotype was observed many times. This chain joins TRBV18 and TRBJ2-1; weak D call: TRBD1 (6 bases). The ends were cut back, 5 bases at V and 9 bases at J, with 8 bases in the middle. From germline, CDR1 is KGHSH and CDR2 LQKENI. This CDR3 has 11 residues. The CDR3 nucleotides are TGTGCCAGCTCAGGGACATTTGAGCAGTTCTTC. Translation gives CASSGTFEQFF.

This clonotype was detected only a few times. This rearrangement joins TRBV25-1 to TRBJ2-5; 9 bases are shared with TRBD2. Germline CDR1 MGHDK, CDR2 SYGVNS. The CDR3 contains 16 residues. The V and J ends lost 4 bases and 8 bases, in that order; junction bases with no gene match: 14. The CDR3 bases are TGTGCCAGCAGTGCCACCTTGTTGTCAGCGGGGGGAACCCAGTACTTC. Amino acid sequence: CASSATLLSAGGTQYF.

This chain connects TRBV4-3 to TRBJ2-2; the match to TRBD2 covers 12 bases. The V segment lost 4 bases and the J segment 4 bases; nucleotides outside the gene matches: 7. Germline V lookup: CDR1 LGHNA, CDR2 YSLEER. The CDR3 totals 17 residues. In DNA, the CDR3 is TGCGCCAGCAGCCTCCTAGTGACTAGCGGGAGCACCGGGGAGCTGTTTTTT. Residues: CASSLLVTSGSTGELFF.

This clonotype showed up just a few times. V gene TRBV20-1 combines with J gene TRBJ1-5; TRBD1 might be the D (5 bases). Per germline, CDR1 DFQATT and CDR2 SNEGSKA (reference sequence). Between the trimmed V and J ends, which lost 3 bases and 7 bases, there was a span of 19 bases. The CDR3 runs 15 residues. CDR3 region: CSARPRGIPNQPQHF. The CDR3 bases are TGCAGTGCTAGGCCGCGGGGGATCCCTAACCAGCCCCAGCATTTT.

This chain uses TRBV5-6 with TRBJ2-1; no clear D gene. Per the germline V gene, CDR1 is SGHDT and CDR2 is YYEEEE. V was trimmed by 1 base and J by 7 bases, leaving 18 bases between them. The CDR3 is made up of 16 amino acids. The CDR3: CASSLYRSLVQNEQFF. CDR3 coding DNA: TGTGCCAGCAGCTTGTATCGTAGTTTGGTGCAGAATGAGCAGTTCTTC.

The rearrangement uses TRBV7-9 and TRBJ2-7; TRBD2 is a possible D gene (5 bases). V gave up 5 bases and J gave up 3 bases, with 14 bases separating them. In germline, CDR1 is SEHNR, CDR2 FQNEAQ (reference sequence). This CDR3 spans 14 amino acids. This chain's CDR3 is CASSGLENYYEQYF. The CDR3 region has the DNA TGTGCCAGCAGCGGACTCGAAAACTACTACGAGCAGTACTTC.

This clonotype was counted at least ten times. The V call is TRBV20-1, the J call TRBJ2-5; a weak D match, TRBD2 (6 bases). Trimming cost V 4 bases and J 2 bases, with 17 bases left between them. This CDR3 contains 15 residues. Looked up from germline, CDR1 is DFQATT and CDR2 is SNEGSKA (reference sequence). The CDR3 coding sequence is TGCAGTGCTACCCATTGGGGGGTATTGCAAGAGACCCAGTACTTC. The encoded protein is CSATHWGVLQETQYF.

This clonotype was seen only a few times. The V and J genes are TRBV6-2 or TRBV6-3 and TRBJ2-7, with TRBD2 matching 11 bases. There are 17 residues in the CDR3. Per germline, CDR1 MNHEY and CDR2 SVGEGT. The junction had 8 bases not matched to a gene; V was cut back by 4 bases and J by 0 bases. The CDR3 DNA reads TGTGCCAGCAGTTTCGACCCGACTAGCGGGATCTCCTACGAGCAGTACTTC. It translates to CASSFDPTSGISYEQYF.